Included here is one TCR beta chain sequence, with context. Sequencing was performed with immunoSEQ multiplex PCR; in TCRdb, only in-frame clones are kept and a portion is missing. The table has 70,000 to 80,000 clones, 70% to 90% seen once. These data belong to a study of OX40 agonist ivuxolimab in advanced cancers. This CDR3 contains 17 residues. J gave up 2 bases and V 0 bases, and 5 bases lay outside the gene matches. Germline loops: CDR1 SGHNT, CDR2 YYREEE (reference sequence). The specimen was CD4+ or CD8+ T cells sorted from blood, collected in a trial of the OX40 agonist ivuxolimab. This receptor was obtained from an adult with an advanced solid tumor such as melanoma, head and neck, liver or kidney cancer. The rearrangement uses TRBV5-4 and TRBJ2-6, with TRBD1 identical over 7 bases. The CDR3 is CASSLGQGGAGANVLTF. The CDR3 coding sequence is TGTGCCAGCAGCTTGGGACAGGGCGGAGCTGGGGCCAACGTCCTGACTTTC. Variable domain in full (rest from reference TRBV5-4 and TRBJ2-6): ETGVTQSPTHLIKTRGQQVTLRCSSQSGHNTVSWYQQALGQGPQFIFQYYREEENGRGNFPPRFSGLQFPNYSSELNVNALELDDSALYLCASSLGQGGAGANVLTFGAGSRLTVL.